The rows below give T cell receptor beta chains drawn from one sample of a study of cytomegalovirus exposure and HLA in healthy donors. Sequenced by immunoSEQ multiplex PCR; TCRdb stores in-frame clones only, minus some. The repertoire consists of roughly 230,000 clones, with 90% occurring once and the leading ten covering 3.1%. Sequencing input: PBMCs. The receptors come from a woman in her 30s in good health and CMV-seronegative. Each CDR3 is given with its conserved first and last residue. The order of the fields is clone size, J gene, V gene, D gene, CDR3 protein, CDR3 DNA. D genes are given only for firm matches. Clone size is given for some rows only: seen once, a few or many times, or a class if the clone is expanded.

NA | TRBJ1-4 | TRBV2 | NA | CASVGGLGNEKLFF | TGTGCCAGCGTTGGGGGGCTGGGTAATGAAAAACTGTTTTTT
NA | TRBJ2-1 | TRBV18 | NA | CASSPLPQGAVANEQFF | TGTGCCAGCTCACCACTCCCGCAAGGAGCCGTGGCCAATGAGCAGTTCTTC
NA | TRBJ2-7 | TRBV2 | TRBD1 | CASSRQGYEQYF | TGTGCCAGCAGCCGACAGGGGTACGAGCAGTACTTC
NA | TRBJ1-1 | TRBV6-1 | TRBD1 | CASSYRGLMNTEAFF | TGTGCCAGCAGCTACAGGGGGCTCATGAACACTGAAGCTTTCTTT
NA | TRBJ2-7 | TRBV28 | TRBD1 | CASSPLAGTGAEQYF | TGTGCCAGCAGCCCCCTCGCCGGGACAGGGGCCGAGCAGTACTTC
NA | TRBJ2-2 | TRBV4-1 | TRBD2 | CASSHPGPLHRRREGPTGELFF | TGCGCCAGCAGCCATCCAGGACCGCTTCATAGGAGGCGGGAGGGCCCCACCGGGGAGCTGTTTTTT
NA | TRBJ2-1 | TRBV7-3 | NA | CASSSSGYNEQFF | TGTGCCAGCAGTTCGTCAGGCTACAATGAGCAGTTCTTC
few | TRBJ1-2 | TRBV6-5 | TRBD1 | CASRGQGKGNGYTF | TGTGCCAGCAGGGGACAGGGAAAGGGGAATGGCTACACCTTC
NA | TRBJ2-5 | TRBV5-6 | TRBD2 | CASSWGLAGVETQYF | TGTGCCAGCAGCTGGGGACTAGCGGGAGTAGAGACCCAGTACTTC
NA | TRBJ2-7 | TRBV14 | NA | CASSSISYEQYF | TGTGCCAGCAGCTCCATCTCCTACGAGCAGTACTTC
NA | TRBJ2-1 | TRBV7-2 | NA | CASSHPMEFPEPSYNEQFF | TGTGCCAGCAGCCACCCCATGGAGTTTCCTGAACCTTCCTACAATGAGCAGTTCTTC
NA | TRBJ1-5 | TRBV4-1 | NA | CASSQVAGENQPQHF | TGCGCCAGCAGCCAAGTGGCAGGGGAAAATCAGCCCCAGCATTTT
NA | TRBJ2-3 | TRBV4-3 | TRBD2 | CASSQVGGDTQYF | TGCGCCAGCAGCCAAGTGGGGGGGGATACGCAGTATTTT
NA | TRBJ2-7 | TRBV28 | TRBD1 | CASRPDRVGREQYF | TGTGCCAGCAGGCCAGACAGGGTGGGACGGGAGCAGTACTTC
NA | TRBJ2-7 | TRBV19 | NA | CASSMVGRAGIKKYEQYF | TGTGCCAGTAGTATGGTCGGTCGGGCCGGTATAAAAAAGTACGAGCAGTACTTC
NA | TRBJ2-5 | TRBV9 | NA | CASSFSLTTRETQYF | TGTGCCAGCAGCTTTAGTCTTACGACTAGAGAGACCCAGTACTTC
NA | TRBJ2-7 | TRBV28 | TRBD1 | CASSFQQGAYEQYF | TGTGCCAGCAGTTTCCAACAGGGGGCCTACGAGCAGTACTTC
once | TRBJ2-3 | TRBV28 | NA | CASSSPLAATDTQYF | TGTGCCAGCAGTTCCCCACTAGCAGCCACAGATACGCAGTATTTT
NA | TRBJ2-2 | TRBV15 | NA | CATSRDPGANTGELFF | TGTGCCACCAGCAGAGATCCTGGGGCGAACACCGGGGAGCTGTTTTTT
NA | TRBJ2-5 | TRBV2 | TRBD2 | CASSEAPFSGETQYF | TGTGCCAGCAGTGAAGCGCCATTTAGCGGGGAGACCCAGTACTTC
NA | TRBJ2-2 | TRBV5-1 | NA | CASSLASTGELFF | TGCGCCAGCAGCTTGGCCTCCACCGGGGAGCTGTTTTTT
NA | TRBJ2-2 | TRBV6-5 | NA | CASLGLSTGELFF | TGTGCCAGCTTAGGACTAAGCACCGGGGAGCTGTTTTTT
NA | TRBJ2-4 | TRBV6-1 | NA | CASRPGGRENIQYF | TGTGCCAGCAGACCCGGAGGGCGGGAAAACATTCAGTACTTC
NA | TRBJ2-3 | TRBV25-1 | TRBD1 | CASSLPDRDGRNTQYF | TGTGCCAGCAGCCTACCCGACAGGGACGGTCGGAATACGCAGTATTTT
NA | TRBJ1-5 | TRBV4-2 | NA | CASSQEVSGYRFQPQHF | TGTGCCAGCAGCCAAGAGGTGTCTGGGTATCGCTTTCAGCCCCAGCATTTT
NA | TRBJ2-1 | TRBV27 | TRBD2 | CASTLGGLAGAGEQFF | TGTGCCAGCACCCTCGGAGGACTAGCGGGAGCTGGTGAGCAGTTCTTC
NA | TRBJ1-2 | TRBV19 | TRBD1 | CASSHRDRNYGYTF | TGTGCCAGTAGTCACCGGGACAGGAACTATGGCTACACCTTC
NA | TRBJ2-1 | TRBV7-2 | TRBD2 | CASSSILAANEQFF | TGTGCCAGCAGCTCAATACTAGCGGCCAATGAGCAGTTCTTC
NA | TRBJ1-3 | TRBV30 | TRBD1 | CAWSPNRGPGNTIYF | TGTGCCTGGAGCCCTAACAGGGGACCTGGAAACACCATATATTTT
NA | TRBJ2-1 | TRBV29-1 | TRBD2 | CSAGTSSSSYNEQFF | TGCAGCGCCGGGACTAGCTCAAGCTCCTACAATGAGCAGTTCTTC
NA | TRBJ2-6 | TRBV4-2 | NA | CASSQPLGVGSGANVLTF | TGTGCCAGCAGCCAACCTTTAGGGGTGGGATCTGGGGCCAACGTCCTGACTTTC
NA | TRBJ2-2 | TRBV29-1 | NA | CSVGGASGELFF | TGCAGCGTTGGGGGGGCTTCCGGGGAGCTGTTTTTT
once | TRBJ2-3 | TRBV4-2 | TRBD2 | CASSQGSGGRADTQYF | TGTGCCAGCAGCCAAGGGTCCGGCGGGAGGGCGGATACGCAGTATTTT
NA | TRBJ2-3 | TRBV9 | NA | CASSSRLGDTDTQYF | TGTGCCAGCAGCTCCCGACTTGGGGACACAGATACGCAGTATTTT
NA | TRBJ2-5 | TRBV29-1 | NA | CSERTEQETQYF | TGCAGCGAGAGGACAGAACAAGAGACCCAGTACTTC
NA | TRBJ2-7 | TRBV28 | NA | CASSGRSGPYYEQYF | TGTGCCAGCAGTGGAAGAAGCGGGCCCTACTACGAGCAGTACTTC
NA | TRBJ2-7 | TRBV27 | NA | CASSTLSTGSYEQYF | TGTGCCAGCAGTACCCTAAGTACAGGTTCCTACGAGCAGTACTTC
few | TRBJ2-7 | TRBV6-5 | NA | CASSSVNSYEQYF | TGTGCCAGCAGTTCCGTGAATTCCTACGAGCAGTACTTC
NA | TRBJ2-7 | TRBV15 | TRBD1 | CATAFDAGTGVEQYF | TGTGCCACCGCGTTCGATGCGGGGACAGGTGTCGAGCAGTACTTC